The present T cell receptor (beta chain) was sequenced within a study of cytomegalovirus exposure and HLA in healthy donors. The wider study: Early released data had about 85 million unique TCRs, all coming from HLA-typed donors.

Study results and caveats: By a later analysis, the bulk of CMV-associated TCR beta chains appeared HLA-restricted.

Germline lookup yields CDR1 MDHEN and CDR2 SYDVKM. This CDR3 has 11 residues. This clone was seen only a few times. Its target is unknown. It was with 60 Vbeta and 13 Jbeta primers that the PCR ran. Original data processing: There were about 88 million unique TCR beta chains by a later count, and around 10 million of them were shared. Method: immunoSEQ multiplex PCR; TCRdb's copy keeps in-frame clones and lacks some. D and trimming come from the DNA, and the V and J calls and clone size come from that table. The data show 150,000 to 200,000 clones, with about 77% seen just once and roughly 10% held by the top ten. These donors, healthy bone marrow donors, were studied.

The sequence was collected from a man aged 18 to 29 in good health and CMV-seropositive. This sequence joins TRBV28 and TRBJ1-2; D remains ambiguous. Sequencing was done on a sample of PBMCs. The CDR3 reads CAARSSYGYTF. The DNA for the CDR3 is TGTGCAGCCCGTAGCAGCTATGGCTACACCTTC.